This TCR beta chain was found in a study of shared clonotypes between healthy human individuals. Background on the study: A couple of female and three male donors aged 18 to 49 were enrolled.

Per germline, CDR1 SGHNT and CDR2 YYREEE (reference sequence). This CDR3 spans 15 amino acids. Trimming took 0 bases from V and 6 from J, leaving 12 bases between them. Genomic DNA, for the unsorted samples, came from about 90 million PBMCs. The study ran the assay at deep level. Source study methods: Because ImmunoSEQ provided only junction sequences with no quality scores, the filtering differed. The protocol was immunoSEQ multiplex PCR, while the TCRdb copy is restricted to in-frame clones and leaves out a portion. Clone size and the V and J calls come from that table; the DNA yielded D and trimming. The sample consists of fewer than 600,000 clones, 79% of them appearing once.

The chain has TRBV5-4 and TRBJ1-4; a weak D match, TRBD1 (6 bases). The receptor was derived from a woman aged 35 to 49 in good health. Some clones in this sample may be carry-over from other donors' samples. Sequencing was carried out using PBMCs. The CDR3 reads CASSLGAGDHEKLFF. The CDR3 DNA reads TGTGCCAGCAGCTTGGGGGCAGGGGATCATGAAAAACTGTTTTTT.